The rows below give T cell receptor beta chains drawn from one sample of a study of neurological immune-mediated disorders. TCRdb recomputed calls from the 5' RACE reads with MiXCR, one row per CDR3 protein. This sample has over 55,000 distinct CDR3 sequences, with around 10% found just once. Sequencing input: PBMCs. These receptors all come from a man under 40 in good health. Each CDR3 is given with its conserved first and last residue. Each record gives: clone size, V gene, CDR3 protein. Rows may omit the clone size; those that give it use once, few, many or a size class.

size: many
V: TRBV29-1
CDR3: CSVDVETQYF

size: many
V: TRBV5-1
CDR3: CASTVAGPNEKLFF

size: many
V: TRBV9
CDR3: CASSAPGTSGNNEQFF

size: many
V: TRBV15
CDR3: CATSREGGGSYGYTF

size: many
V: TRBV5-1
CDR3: CASSEGSGKTEAFF

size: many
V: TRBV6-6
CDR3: CASSYSAGRPYNEQFF

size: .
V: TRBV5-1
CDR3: CASRPGTGDYEHYF

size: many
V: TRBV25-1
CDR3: CASRLAGGNYEQYF

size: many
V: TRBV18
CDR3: CASSPRGQGYNEQFF

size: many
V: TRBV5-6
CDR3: CASSSVGGDAFF

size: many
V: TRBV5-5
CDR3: CATSGLYQETQYF

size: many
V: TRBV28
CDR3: CASSFSSGRPTYEQYF

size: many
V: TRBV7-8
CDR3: CASSRLDSPGANVLTF

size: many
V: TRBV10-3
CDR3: CAISGGTSSNEQFF

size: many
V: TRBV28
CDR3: CASNERGGTDTQYF

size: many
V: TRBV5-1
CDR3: CASSSLSGRAYEQYF

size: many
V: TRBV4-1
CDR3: CASSQEAVTTQYF

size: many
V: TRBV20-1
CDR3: CSAQDVRGVQETQYF

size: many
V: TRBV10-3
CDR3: CAIRGTQGGTDTQYF

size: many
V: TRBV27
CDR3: CASTRLGGRTGELFF

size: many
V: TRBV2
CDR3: CASSEAGSASSYEQYF

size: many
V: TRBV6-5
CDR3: CASSSPSGRAGETQYF

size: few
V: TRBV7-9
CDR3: CASSGTATYEQYF

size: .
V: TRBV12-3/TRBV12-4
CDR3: CASSITGREQPQHF

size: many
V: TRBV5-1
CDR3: CASSGTDKTRETQYF

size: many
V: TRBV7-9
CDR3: CASSPQDRGHEQYF